This TCR beta chain was sequenced for a study of shared clonotypes between healthy human individuals. Study-wide context: Serving as donors were two women and three men, whose ages spanned 18 to 49.

Original processing notes: Filtering differed for immunoSEQ, which gave only junction sequences without quality scores. The repertoire was sequenced with immunoSEQ multiplex PCR; TCRdb's copy has only in-frame clones and lacks some. V, J and clone size reflect that table, while D and trimming were determined from the DNA. Of about 680,000 clones listed, 92% are singletons. Findings and caveats of the study: The study generally estimated greater richness for naive than memory subsets. Clonotypes shared by all four sorted-subset donors had higher generation probabilities than non-shared clonotypes.

Germline CDR1 reads SGHNT; CDR2 reads YYREEE (reference sequence). This CDR3 contains 18 residues. Trimming cost V 0 bases and J 3 bases, with 16 bases left between them. The naive CD8 fraction comprised CD45RO-negative cells positively selected for CCR7 and excluded terminally differentiated effector memory CD45RA+ cells. A remark on this clone: Its antigen is not known.

The receptor was isolated from a man in his thirties or forties in good health. This chain uses TRBV5-4 with TRBJ2-6; D perhaps matches TRBD2 (6 bases). The sequenced material came from naive CD8+ T cells sorted from blood. The CDR3 coding sequence is TGTGCCAGCAGCTTGGGCCCGGGACTTCAAGGTGGGGCCAACGTCCTGACTTTC. Amino acid sequence: CASSLGPGLQGGANVLTF.